The 20 T cell receptor beta chains in this list originate from one sample, sequenced in a study of radiation and T cells in renal cell carcinoma. This sample's treatment: treatment-naive control, cytoreductive nephrectomy. The data were produced by immunoSEQ multiplex PCR, yet TCRdb's version contains in-frame clones alone and is incomplete. The repertoire holds some 14,000 clones, with around 50% as singletons. The sample in question was tumor tissue, obtained from a patient whose treatment was nephrectomy without radiotherapy. The receptors were gathered from a man in his fifties or sixties with renal cell carcinoma.

The chain uses TRBV19 and TRBJ1-2, with D perhaps matching TRBD1 (5 bases). Germline V lookup: CDR1 LNHDA, CDR2 SQIVND (reference sequence). Trimming left V 2 bases short and J 5 bases short, with 6 bases between. The CDR3 extends over 12 amino acids. DNA of the CDR3: TGTGCCAGTAGTATACAGGGTTATGGCTACACCTTC. As protein: CASSIQGYGYTF. The entire variable domain, with the rest obtained from reference TRBV19 and TRBJ1-2, is as follows: DGGITQSPKYLFRKEGQNVTLSCEQNLNHDAMYWYRQDPGQGLRLIYYSQIVNDFQKGDIAEGYSVSREKKESFPLTVTSAQKNPTAFYLCASSIQGYGYTFGSGTRLTVV.

This chain uses TRBV9 with TRBJ1-3; possible D gene TRBD1, 5 bases. Trimming cost V 3 bases and J 0 bases, with 16 bases left between them. CDR1 SGDLS and CDR2 YYNGEE come from the germline V gene. The CDR3 totals 17 residues. The CDR3 protein is CASSAGAAGSSGNTIYF. CDR3 coding DNA: TGTGCCAGCAGCGCTGGAGCCGCAGGGAGCTCTGGAAACACCATATATTTT.

The chain couples TRBV5-5 to TRBJ2-7; TRBD1 agrees at 8 bases. Germline CDR1 SGHKS, CDR2 YYEKEE (reference sequence). This CDR3 has 14 amino acids. V shed 0 bases, J shed 4 bases, and the junction held 3 bases outside the gene matches. The CDR3: CASSLDRGLYEQYF. In DNA form, the CDR3 reads TGTGCCAGCAGCTTGGACAGGGGGTTATACGAGCAGTACTTC.

The chain is built from TRBV5-1 and TRBJ2-2; the match to TRBD1 covers 10 bases. The CDR3 length is 15 residues. V trimming: 4 bases; J trimming: 1 base; junction bases outside the gene matches: 1. Germline lookup yields CDR1 SGHRS and CDR2 YFSETQ. CDR3 loop: CASSGTGVNTGELFF. The CDR3 nucleotides are TGCGCCAGCAGCGGGACAGGGGTGAACACCGGGGAGCTGTTTTTT.

The rearrangement joins TRBV2 to TRBJ2-7; TRBD1 might be the D (7 bases). Germline loops: CDR1 SNHLY, CDR2 FYNNEI. This CDR3 is built from 16 residues. The V and J ends lost 7 bases and 2 bases respectively, with 21 bases between them. The CDR3 nucleotides read TGTGCCAGCACAGGAGGGCGGGGACAGTCGGCCTACGAGCAGTACTTC. It translates to CASTGGRGQSAYEQYF.

This chain connects TRBV6-6 to TRBJ2-7; D ambiguous. CDR1 MNHNY and CDR2 SVGAGI come from the germline V gene (reference sequence). The V gene lost 6 bases and the J gene lost 6 bases, with 12 bases spanning the gap. This CDR3 comprises 12 residues. In DNA, the CDR3 is TGTGCCAGCAGCCCGGGTACGGCCGAGCAGTACTTC. This encodes CASSPGTAEQYF.

This chain connects TRBV11-2 to TRBJ1-1; D gene unclear. Germline CDR1 SGHAT, CDR2 FQNNGV. V lost 3 bases to trimming and J lost 1 base, with 6 bases between them. The length of the CDR3 is 13 residues. This chain's CDR3 is CASSFRGNTEAFF. The CDR3 DNA sequence: TGTGCCAGCAGCTTCCGAGGGAACACTGAAGCTTTCTTT.

The V gene is TRBV10-3, the J gene TRBJ1-1; D is possibly TRBD1 (5 bases). The CDR3 sequence is 15 residues long. Germline CDR1 ENHRY, CDR2 SYGVKD. V gave up 0 bases and J gave up 4 bases, with 12 bases separating them. The CDR3 DNA follows: TGTGCCATCAGTGAGTCGACGGGGGGTGTCACTGAAGCTTTCTTT. It is translated as CAISESTGGVTEAFF.

V is TRBV2 and J is TRBJ2-6; D possibly corresponds to TRBD1 (5 bases). CDR1 and CDR2 (germline): SNHLY, FYNNEI. The CDR3 covers 17 residues. V lost 4 bases and J 0 bases, leaving 13 bases between the germline ends. The chain's CDR3 is CASSGTSLSSGANVLTF. CDR3 coding DNA: TGTGCCAGCAGTGGGACATCGCTTAGCTCTGGGGCCAACGTCCTGACTTTC.

This clone is classed as medium-sized (0.01 to 0.1%). The chain combines TRBV4-1 with TRBJ1-2; possible D gene TRBD1, 5 bases. The CDR3 has 13 residues. V was pared by 1 base and J by 4 bases, with 7 bases between. Germline V CDR1 and CDR2: MGHRA, YSYEKL. The CDR3 DNA sequence: TGCGCCAGCAGCCAAGGGGACGTCTATGGCTACACCTTC. Translating gives CASSQGDVYGYTF.

V and J are TRBV10-2 and TRBJ2-3; D might be TRBD2 (6 bases). Trimming pared 0 bases from V and 10 bases from J, leaving 14 bases between. CDR3 size: 14 residues. Looked up from germline, CDR1 is WSHSY and CDR2 is SAAADI. The chain's CDR3 is CASSESLRGGAQYF. In DNA, the CDR3 is TGCGCCAGCAGTGAGTCTCTGCGGGGCGGGGCGCAGTATTTT.

The chain recombines TRBV6-1 with TRBJ1-2; 9 nucleotides agree with TRBD1. The V and J ends lost 5 bases and 2 bases, in that order; junction bases with no gene match: 6. Germline V gives CDR1 MNHNS, CDR2 SASEGT. The CDR3 consists of 15 residues. CDR3 residues: CASSLTGTGNYGYTF. CDR3 coding DNA: TGTGCCAGCAGTCTAACCGGGACAGGGAACTATGGCTACACCTTC.

The chain carries TRBV19 and TRBJ1-4; the match to TRBD1 covers 7 bases. Trimming took 3 bases from V and 0 from J; bases not matched to a gene: 1. The CDR3 is 15 residues long. The germline gives CDR1 LNHDA, CDR2 SQIVND (reference sequence). The CDR3 nucleotides read TGTGCCAGTAGTATCGACAGGGCAACTAATGAAAAACTGTTTTTT. It codes for CASSIDRATNEKLFF. Full variable domain (remainder filled in from reference TRBV19 and TRBJ1-4): DGGITQSPKYLFRKEGQNVTLSCEQNLNHDAMYWYRQDPGQGLRLIYYSQIVNDFQKGDIAEGYSVSREKKESFPLTVTSAQKNPTAFYLCASSIDRATNEKLFFGSGTQLSVL.

This clone has only a few counts. The chain joins TRBV5-1 to TRBJ2-3; possible D gene TRBD2, 6 bases. Trimming took off 0 bases at V and 6 bases at J, with 17 bases between the two ends. The CDR3 is 16 residues long. The germline CDR1 and CDR2 sequences are SGHRS and YFSETQ. DNA for the CDR3: TGCGCCAGCAGCTTGGAAGGCTACTCGGGGGTGGATACGCAGTATTTT. Amino acid sequence: CASSLEGYSGVDTQYF.

The V and J genes are TRBV6-6 and TRBJ2-1; D remains ambiguous. CDR3 length: 13 amino acids. V was cut by 5 bases and J by 6 bases, with 11 bases left in between. Germline V gives CDR1 MNHNY, CDR2 SVGAGI (reference sequence). The CDR3 DNA sequence: TGTGCCAGCAGTCCCCTCCTGACCAATGAGCAGTTCTTC. Translated, it gives CASSPLLTNEQFF.

The V call is TRBV7-9, the J call TRBJ2-5, with D maybe TRBD2 (6 bases). In germline, CDR1 is SEHNR, CDR2 FQNEAQ (reference sequence). CDR3 length: 15 amino acids. V was trimmed by 4 bases and J by 8 bases, leaving 20 bases between them. The CDR3 protein is CASSSPGLTKSTQYF. The CDR3 bases are TGTGCCAGCAGCTCCCCGGGACTCACGAAATCTACCCAGTACTTC. Complete variable domain (other parts from reference TRBV7-9 and TRBJ2-5): DTGVSQNPRHKITKRGQNVTFRCDPISEHNRLYWYRQTLGQGPEFLTYFQNEAQLEKSRLLSDRFSAERPKGSFSTLEIQRTEQGDSAMYLCASSSPGLTKSTQYFGPGTRLLVL.

The chain employs TRBV10-3 and TRBJ1-5; D not certain. Deletions cut 9 bases from V and 0 bases from J, with 15 bases between. The germline gives CDR1 ENHRY, CDR2 SYGVKD. The CDR3 length is 15 residues. The CDR3 loop is CAIRQVDDSNQPQHF. The CDR3 nucleotides are TGTGCCATAAGACAAGTAGATGATAGCAATCAGCCCCAGCATTTT.

The V gene is TRBV10-3, the J gene TRBJ1-1; 10 bases fit TRBD1. The J segment lost 5 bases and the V segment lost 6 bases, leaving 6 bases of the junction unmatched. The CDR3 spans 14 residues. CDR1 and CDR2 from the germline V gene are ENHRY and SYGVKD. The CDR3 is CAISRDRGRTEAFF. CDR3 coding DNA: TGTGCCATCAGCCGGGACAGGGGTCGGACTGAAGCTTTCTTT.

The sample holds a few counts of this clone. This chain uses TRBV29-1 with TRBJ2-3, with D uncertain. V lost 1 base and J 2 bases, leaving 4 bases between the germline ends. Germline V lookup: CDR1 SQVTM, CDR2 ANQGSEA. The CDR3 length is 12 residues. The CDR3 loop reads CSVEVDTDTQYF. The DNA for the CDR3 is TGCAGCGTTGAAGTTGACACAGATACGCAGTATTTT.

The chain carries TRBV10-2 and TRBJ2-1, with 8 nucleotides matching TRBD1. The CDR3 sequence is 15 residues long. The V gene end was trimmed by 7 bases and the J gene end by 0 bases; junction bases not matched to a gene: 5. Germline assignment: CDR1 WSHSY and CDR2 SAAADI. Here the CDR3 reads CASTRTGGSYNEQFF. DNA of the CDR3: TGCGCCAGCACCCGAACAGGGGGCTCCTACAATGAGCAGTTCTTC.